This TCR beta chain was identified during a study of Ad26.COV2.S vaccination and SARS-CoV-2 variants. Study-level background: The donor participated in the COV1001 trial, in its Ad26.COV2.S arm. Study-level findings and limits: CD8+ and CD4+ T cells specific for spike reportedly responded with substantial breadth after vaccination.

The protocol was immunoSEQ multiplex PCR, while the TCRdb copy is restricted to in-frame clones and leaves out a portion. Counted here are approximately 360,000 clones, 83% occurring once; the ten biggest clones make up nearly 7.5%. Worth noting for this clone: Antigen specificity is unknown.

Germline lookup yields CDR1 LGHNA and CDR2 YSLEER. The CDR3 consists of 14 residues. Trimming shortened V by 2 bases and J by 6 bases, and 13 bases separated the two germline ends. Stated treatment: roughly 18 received Ad26.COV2.S at low or high dose, single or two shots; 5 received placebo; per-sample allocation not given. Following the first vaccine or placebo injection, samples were taken on day 63. Participants' vaccine, an Ad26 vector, delivered Wuhan-strain SARS-CoV-2 spike. The clonotype was recovered from a person aged 18-65 years who received the Ad26.COV2.S COVID-19 vaccine or a placebo. The chain uses TRBV4-3 and TRBJ1-2, with a possible D match to TRBD1 (5 bases). The source material was peripheral blood, sampled in a trial of Ad26.COV2.S vaccine versus placebo. The DNA for the CDR3 is TGCGCCAGCAGCCAACAGGGAGGGTCCCATGGCTACACCTTC. Translating gives CASSQQGGSHGYTF.